This TCR beta chain was sequenced during a study of blood T cells in healthy people across ages. V dropped 6 bases and J dropped 8; count of bases not matched to a gene: 1. Germline CDR1 DFQATT, CDR2 SNEGSKA (reference sequence). The CDR3 contains 10 residues. Primers used in a second PCR of about 7 to 12 cycles were a sample-barcoded 5' primer and a J-beta primer mix. Each cDNA molecule, via a template-switch adaptor with 12 random nucleotides, was tagged. TCRdb independently ran MiXCR on the 5' RACE reads; one entry per CDR3 protein. The data show hundreds of thousands of distinct CDR3 sequences, about 27% seen once. This clonotype has just a few counts. Its antigen is unidentified. Study-wide findings and caveats: With unsorted PBMCs, a conclusive comparison of naive versus antigen-experienced cells was not possible.

Total RNA, at least 6 micrograms per sample, was extracted from PBMCs. These data also featured in a second study, about T cells of mothers and their children. That work adds: Mothers and children who were related shared slightly more overlap than unrelated pairs, but not significantly more.

V usage is TRBV20-1 and J usage is TRBJ2-1; TRBD2 matches 7 bases. The sequencing sample was made of blood. This TCR derives from a boy aged 2 to 10 in good health. The DNA for the CDR3 is TGCAGTGCCCGGGGGGATGAGCAGTTCTTC. Translated: CSARGDEQFF.